A single sample is the source of the 29 T cell receptor beta chains below, sequenced in a study of glioma-infiltrating T cells after dendritic cell vaccination. Profiling relied on immunoSEQ multiplex PCR, and the TCRdb table lists in-frame clones only, not all of them. Here the sample spans fewer than 45,000 clones, 70% to 85% being singletons. The sample here was blood, taken before dendritic cell vaccination. The receptors derive from a human donor with glioblastoma.

V gene TRBV9 combines with J gene TRBJ2-7, with TRBD2 identical over 13 bases. Germline V CDR1 and CDR2: SGDLS, YYNGEE. This CDR3 region has 15 residues. J gave up 5 bases and V 4 bases, and 6 bases lay outside the gene matches. Written as DNA, the CDR3 is TGTGCCAGCAGCATCTCCGGGACTAGCGGGGACGAGCAGTACTTC. Amino acid sequence: CASSISGTSGDEQYF.

The chain has TRBV7-8 and TRBJ2-7, with a weak D call TRBD1 (6 bases). Germline-derived CDR1 and CDR2 are SGHVS and FQNEAQ. The CDR3 consists of 13 residues. The V end was cut by 4 bases, the J end by 2 bases, with 9 bases between. CDR3 loop: CASSSGQTYEQYF. The CDR3 nucleotides are TGTGCCAGCAGCTCCGGACAGACCTACGAGCAGTACTTC.

The chain joins TRBV5-6 to TRBJ2-2, with D unclear. With 0 bases removed from V and 8 bases from J, the gap between germline ends came to 17 bases. This CDR3 region has 16 residues. The germline gives CDR1 SGHDT, CDR2 YYEEEE. CDR3 protein: CASSLVPGSMAGELFF. The CDR3 region has the DNA TGTGCCAGCAGCTTGGTGCCAGGCAGCATGGCTGGGGAGCTGTTTTTT.

V gene TRBV30 combines with J gene TRBJ2-7; D gene uncertain. Germline V gene data show CDR1 as GTSNPN and CDR2 as SVGIG (reference sequence). The CDR3 runs to 12 residues. V shed 3 bases and J shed 6 bases, with 12 bases lying between them. The DNA for the CDR3 is TGTGCCTGGAGGGCAGGTCTGGGCGAGCAGTACTTC. Translated, it gives CAWRAGLGEQYF.

This clone was counted only a few times. The chain couples TRBV6-4 to TRBJ2-1; TRBD2 is a possible D gene (5 bases). CDR1 is MRHNA, CDR2 SNTAGT, per germline. The ends were cut back, 0 bases at V and 0 bases at J, with 6 bases in the middle. There are 15 residues in the CDR3. The CDR3 protein is CASSDSSGSYNEQFF. In nucleotides, the CDR3 is TGTGCCAGCAGTGACTCGAGCGGCTCCTACAATGAGCAGTTCTTC.

The chain combines TRBV6-1 with TRBJ2-7; TRBD2 matches 8 bases. The CDR3 is made up of 15 amino acids. V lost 6 bases and J lost 5; bases outside the gene matches: 12. Per the germline V gene, CDR1 is MNHNS and CDR2 is SASEGT. The chain's CDR3 is CASRAGGDLRNEQYF. DNA for the CDR3: TGTGCCAGCAGGGCCGGGGGGGACCTAAGGAACGAGCAGTACTTC.

V and J are TRBV6-5 and TRBJ2-1; 8 nucleotides match TRBD1. Germline assignment: CDR1 MNHEY and CDR2 SVGAGI. There are 14 residues in the CDR3. The V gene end was trimmed by 6 bases and the J gene end by 5 bases; junction bases not matched to a gene: 6. This CDR3 is CASRDRVRDNEQFF. Written as DNA, the CDR3 is TGTGCCAGCAGGGACAGGGTAAGAGACAATGAGCAGTTCTTC.

The V call is TRBV5-1, the J call TRBJ2-1; D perhaps matches TRBD2 (5 bases). Between the trimmed V and J ends, which lost 0 bases and 1 base, there was a span of 8 bases. The length of the CDR3 is 15 residues. Germline V CDR1 and CDR2: SGHRS, YFSETQ. DNA for the CDR3: TGCGCCAGCAGCTTGGTCGGAGGTTCCTACAATGAGCAGTTCTTC. This translates into CASSLVGGSYNEQFF.

This clone is judged large. The chain couples TRBV27 to TRBJ2-2; 8 positions agree with TRBD1. The V gene end was trimmed by 1 base and the J gene end by 6 bases; junction bases not matched to a gene: 1. Germline V CDR1 and CDR2: MNHEY, SMNVEV (reference sequence). This CDR3 spans 14 amino acids. The CDR3: CASSLFRGPGELFF. As DNA, the CDR3 is TGTGCCAGCAGTTTATTCAGGGGGCCCGGGGAGCTGTTTTTT.

V usage is TRBV25-1 and J usage is TRBJ2-3, with 7 positions matching TRBD1. The CDR3 spans 14 residues. Germline CDR1 reads MGHDK; CDR2 reads SYGVNS. The ends lost 9 bases at V and 6 bases at J; junction bases unmatched: 12. CDR3 sequence reads: CASTKAEGADTQYF. DNA for the CDR3: TGTGCCAGTACAAAGGCAGAGGGGGCCGATACGCAGTATTTT. The full variable domain, rest sourced from reference TRBV25-1 and TRBJ2-3, is EADIYQTPRYLVIGTGKKITLECSQTMGHDKMYWYQQDPGMELHLIHYSYGVNSTEKGDLSSESTVSRIRTEHFPLTLESARPSHTSQYLCASTKAEGADTQYFGPGTRLTVL.

The chain combines TRBV7-8 with TRBJ2-7, with TRBD1 identical over 9 bases. Germline CDR1 SGHVS, CDR2 FQNEAQ. This CDR3 comprises 12 residues. Trimming took 5 bases from V and 7 from J; bases not matched to a gene: 3. CDR3 loop: CASSMTGGEQYF. CDR3 sequence (DNA): TGTGCCAGCAGCATGACAGGGGGGGAGCAGTACTTC.

This clone was found a few times. The chain couples TRBV2 to TRBJ1-1; no reliable D call. Trimming removed 2 bases from V and 0 bases from J, with 7 bases in between. Looked up from germline, CDR1 is SNHLY and CDR2 is FYNNEI. The CDR3 extends over 14 amino acids. This CDR3 is CASSENSMNTEAFF. CDR3 bases: TGTGCCAGCAGTGAAAACAGCATGAACACTGAAGCTTTCTTT.

The V gene is TRBV7-9, the J gene TRBJ2-1; TRBD1 might be the D (6 bases). The germline V gene has CDR1 SEHNR and CDR2 FQNEAQ (reference sequence). V was clipped by 2 bases and J by 2 bases, with 10 bases between them. The CDR3 covers 15 residues. The chain's CDR3 is CASSLQGITYNEQFF. The CDR3 bases are TGTGCCAGCAGCTTACAGGGGATCACCTACAATGAGCAGTTCTTC.

The chain recombines TRBV11-2 with TRBJ2-7, with a weak D call TRBD2 (6 bases). V gave up 2 bases and J gave up 3 bases, with 11 bases separating them. The CDR3 runs 14 residues. Germline CDR1 SGHAT, CDR2 FQNNGV. CDR3 protein: CASSLSGSFYEQYF. In DNA form, the CDR3 reads TGTGCCAGCAGCTTATCCGGGAGCTTCTACGAGCAGTACTTC. The whole variable domain, remainder taken from reference TRBV11-2 and TRBJ2-7, is EAGVAQSPRYKIIEKRQSVAFWCNPISGHATLYWYQQILGQGPKLLIQFQNNGVVDDSQLPKDRFSAERLKGVDSTLKIQPAKLEDSAVYLCASSLSGSFYEQYFGPGTRLTVT.

The gene calls are TRBV2 and TRBJ2-5, with 10 positions matching TRBD1. J was trimmed by 5 bases and V by 11 bases; bases with no gene match: 5. This CDR3 contains 12 residues. In germline, CDR1 is SNHLY, CDR2 FYNNEI. DNA of the CDR3: TGTGCCGGGGGACAGGGGTGGGAGACCCAGTACTTC. It is translated as CAGGQGWETQYF. The full variable domain, with the rest looked up from reference TRBV2 and TRBJ2-5, is EPEVTQTPSHQVTQMGQEVILRCVPISNHLYFYWYRQILGQKVEFLVSFYNNEISEKSEIFDDQFSVERPDGSNFTLKIRSTKLEDSAMYFCAGGQGWETQYFGPGTRLLVL.

The V call is TRBV5-8, the J call TRBJ1-1; D ambiguous. The CDR3 extends over 15 amino acids. Per the germline V gene, CDR1 is SGHTS and CDR2 is YDEGEE. V lost 1 base to trimming and J lost 1 base, with 11 bases between them. The CDR3 sequence: CASSLSGIPNTEAFF. The CDR3, as DNA: TGTGCCAGCAGCTTGAGCGGGATCCCGAACACTGAAGCTTTCTTT.

The rearrangement links TRBV30 to TRBJ1-6; possibly TRBD1 for D (5 bases). This CDR3 is 14 amino acids long. V lost 2 bases and J lost 7, with 12 bases in between. Germline CDR1 and CDR2: GTSNPN and SVGIG (reference sequence). CDR3 nucleotide sequence: TGTGCCTGGAGTTACACGGGGGGGAATTCACCCCTCCACTTT. Amino acids: CAWSYTGGNSPLHF.

J is TRBJ2-1 and V is TRBV7-2; TRBD2 aligns across 7 bases. J was trimmed by 6 bases and V by 2 bases; bases with no gene match: 10. Germline lookup yields CDR1 SGHTA and CDR2 FQGNSA. The CDR3 loop spans 16 amino acids. The DNA of the CDR3 is TGTGCCAGCAGCTTAAGGGTGGTGGGAGGGATCAATGAGCAGTTCTTC. Translation gives CASSLRVVGGINEQFF.

This chain connects TRBV2 to TRBJ2-7, with 8 bases fitting TRBD1. This CDR3 comprises 14 residues. Germline CDR1 reads SNHLY; CDR2 reads FYNNEI. V lost 11 bases and J lost 0; bases outside the gene matches: 9. This chain's CDR3 is CARRATGDSYEQYF. The CDR3 nucleotides read TGTGCCCGAAGGGCGACAGGGGACTCCTACGAGCAGTACTTC. Drawing the rest from reference TRBV2 and TRBJ2-7, the complete variable domain is EPEVTQTPSHQVTQMGQEVILRCVPISNHLYFYWYRQILGQKVEFLVSFYNNEISEKSEIFDDQFSVERPDGSNFTLKIRSTKLEDSAMYFCARRATGDSYEQYFGPGTRLTVT.

This clone was recorded a few times. The chain links TRBV11-3 to TRBJ2-1, with D perhaps TRBD1 (6 bases). This CDR3 has 16 residues. V shed 5 bases and J shed 1 base, with 15 bases lying between them. Per germline, CDR1 SGHNT and CDR2 YENEEA. CDR3 nucleotides: TGTGCCAGCAGCGTTGCCGGGACACTATCCTACAATGAGCAGTTCTTC. This codes for CASSVAGTLSYNEQFF.

This clone was seen a single time. CDR3 sequence reads: CATSGQGTSSYEQYF. CDR3 nucleotides: TGTGCCACCAGCGGTCAGGGGACTAGCTCCTACGAGCAGTACTTC. The rearrangement joins TRBV15 to TRBJ2-7; TRBD2 aligns across 8 bases. The ends lost 5 bases at V and 0 bases at J; junction bases unmatched: 6. Germline values: CDR1 LNHNV, CDR2 YYDKDF (reference sequence). The CDR3 runs 15 residues.

The rearrangement joins TRBV28 to TRBJ1-5; weak D call: TRBD1 (6 bases). Looked up from germline, CDR1 is MDHEN and CDR2 is SYDVKM. Trimming removed 5 bases at V and 0 bases at J, with 11 bases between. The CDR3 is 15 amino acids. CDR3 nucleotide sequence: TGTGCCAGCAGTCCGGACAGACTTAGCAATCAGCCCCAGCATTTT. It codes for CASSPDRLSNQPQHF.

The J gene is TRBJ2-5, the V gene TRBV28; the D gene is possibly TRBD2 (5 bases). Judging by the DNA end, TRBJ2-7 fits better; the J call may be wrong. Germline CDR1 and CDR2: MDHEN and SYDVKM. The CDR3 runs 14 residues. Written as DNA, the CDR3 is TGTGCCAGCAGTAACCGGGAACACTCCTACGAGCAGTACTTC. Its protein is CASSNREHSYEQYF.

The chain carries TRBV4-3 and TRBJ2-3; D might be TRBD2 (7 bases). Trimming shortened V by 1 base and J by 6 bases, and 17 bases separated the two germline ends. From germline, CDR1 is LGHNA and CDR2 YSLEER. This CDR3 is 16 amino acids long. Here the CDR3 reads CASSQGLGGALDTQYF. DNA of the CDR3: TGCGCCAGCAGCCAAGGGTTGGGGGGGGCCCTGGATACGCAGTATTTT.

The CDR3 DNA is TGTGCCAGCAGGAAGAGAAGGACAGGCTCCTACGAGCAGTACTTC. Translated, it gives CASRKRRTGSYEQYF. The V gene is TRBV28, the J gene TRBJ2-7; 7 bases map to TRBD1. Germline CDR1 and CDR2: MDHEN and SYDVKM. CDR3 length: 15 residues. V lost 6 bases and J lost 0; bases outside the gene matches: 8. The full variable domain, rest sourced from reference TRBV28 and TRBJ2-7, is DVKVTQSSRYLVKRTGEKVFLECVQDMDHENMFWYRQDPGLGLRLIYFSYDVKMKEKGDIPEGYSVSREKKERFSLILESASTNQTSMYLCASRKRRTGSYEQYFGPGTRLTVT.

The V gene is TRBV6-6, the J gene TRBJ1-2; D is unresolved. Germline assignment: CDR1 MNHNY and CDR2 SVGAGI (reference sequence). Trimming removed 5 bases from V and 4 bases from J, with 17 bases in between. CDR3 length equals 15 residues. The CDR3 region is CASSPIDLASYGYTF. The CDR3 DNA sequence: TGTGCCAGCAGTCCCATCGATCTTGCGAGCTATGGCTACACCTTC.

V gene TRBV5-1 combines with J gene TRBJ2-1; 7 bases match TRBD2. V was clipped by 4 bases and J by 4 bases; unmatched bases: 17. This CDR3 comprises 18 residues. Germline V gene sequence: CDR1 SGHRS, CDR2 YFSETQ. CDR3 in DNA: TGCGCCAGCAGCCTGGGTTTTGGGGCGGCGGGGGAATACAATGAGCAGTTCTTC. Translation gives CASSLGFGAAGEYNEQFF.

V and J are TRBV10-3 and TRBJ2-3; 9 bases are a match to TRBD1. With 5 bases clipped from V and 2 bases from J, the junction kept 5 bases outside the gene matches. The CDR3 contains 15 residues. Germline values: CDR1 ENHRY, CDR2 SYGVKD. This CDR3 reads CAISSGQGDTDTQYF. CDR3 bases: TGTGCCATCAGTTCGGGACAGGGCGACACAGATACGCAGTATTTT.

The chain combines TRBV28 with TRBJ2-7; TRBD2 agrees at 8 bases. The J segment lost 4 bases and the V segment lost 4 bases, leaving 12 bases of the junction unmatched. The CDR3 sequence is 16 residues long. Germline V lookup: CDR1 MDHEN, CDR2 SYDVKM. This CDR3 is CASSSRSGGATYEQYF. Written as DNA, the CDR3 is TGTGCCAGCAGTTCCCGAAGCGGGGGCGCGACTTACGAGCAGTACTTC.